This passage covers 25 T cell receptor beta chains from one sample sequenced in a study of cytomegalovirus exposure and HLA in healthy donors (dated by TCRdb to 2016 to 2017). The library was obtained by the immunoSEQ multiplex PCR assay. A mixture of 60 forward primers for TCR Vbeta segments and 13 reverse primers for TCR Jbeta segments was used in the multiplex PCR. This immuneACCESS table, as held by TCRdb, lists in-frame sequences with V and J called but not all clones. Of the missing ones, under half trace to an unresolved V gene in checked studies; the others have no known cause. The sample yields roughly 80,000 clones; 65% to 85% were counted once. The ten top clones hold roughly 5% of the sample. Specimen: PBMCs. All receptors come from a man between 60 and 75 years old in good health and CMV-seropositive.

The chain combines TRBV29-1 with TRBJ2-2; possibly TRBD2 for D (6 bases). The V gene's germline CDR1 is SQVTM and CDR2 ANQGSEA. The CDR3 is 17 amino acids. Deletions cut 2 bases from V and 1 base from J, with 17 bases between. The CDR3 coding sequence is TGCAGCGTTGAAATTCCCCTTAGCGGACAGAACACCGGGGAGCTGTTTTTT. Its protein product is CSVEIPLSGQNTGELFF.

V usage is TRBV6-7 and J usage is TRBJ1-5, with a possible D match to TRBD1 (5 bases). TRBV6-7 is known as an ORF, though its function is uncertain. CDR3 length: 17 residues. V dropped 2 bases and J dropped 4 bases, with 18 bases sitting between them. The DNA of the CDR3 is TGTGCCAGCAGTTACCCTCCCCGGGAGGGGCCGAATCAGCCCCAGCATTTT. Protein sequence: CASSYPPREGPNQPQHF.

V and J are TRBV9 and TRBJ2-2; a weak D match, TRBD1 (5 bases). The V end was cut by 4 bases, the J end by 6 bases, with 10 bases between. The V gene's germline CDR1 is SGDLS and CDR2 YYNGEE. The CDR3 spans 13 residues. The CDR3 here is CASSRWGAGELFF. CDR3 bases: TGTGCCAGCAGCCGATGGGGCGCCGGGGAGCTGTTTTTT.

The chain links TRBV25-1 to TRBJ1-1, with a weak D call TRBD1 (6 bases). V lost 7 bases and J 4 bases, leaving 16 bases between the germline ends. This CDR3 region has 14 residues. From germline, CDR1 is MGHDK and CDR2 SYGVNS. For the CDR3, the DNA is TGTGCCAGCACCCTCGGTCAGGGGAGCACTGAAGCTTTCTTT. Amino acid sequence: CASTLGQGSTEAFF.

The chain is built from TRBV7-2 and TRBJ2-7, with 11 bases fitting TRBD2. Germline V gives CDR1 SGHTA, CDR2 FQGNSA. The trim removed 1 base at V and 3 bases at J, leaving 2 bases unmatched. The CDR3 length is 15 residues. The DNA of the CDR3 is TGTGCCAGCAGCTTAGTAGCGGGAGGGTTCTACGAGCAGTACTTC. Translated, it gives CASSLVAGGFYEQYF.

In its sample, this clone was seen once. The chain combines TRBV25-1 with TRBJ2-3, with D tentatively TRBD1 (6 bases). V was clipped by 3 bases and J by 1 base, with 11 bases between them. This CDR3 spans 15 amino acids. Looked up from germline, CDR1 is MGHDK and CDR2 is SYGVNS. CDR3 DNA: TGTGCCAGCAGTGATGCAGGGGTGGGCACAGATACGCAGTATTTT. It yields the protein CASSDAGVGTDTQYF.

This clone was seen only a few times. The CDR3 region is CASPGQSTSGYTF. The CDR3 bases are TGTGCCAGCCCGGGACAAAGCACTTCGGGCTACACCTTC. V and J are TRBV6-1 and TRBJ1-2, with D perhaps matching TRBD1 (6 bases). This CDR3 is 13 amino acids long. V lost 8 bases and J 8 bases, leaving 18 bases between the germline ends. Germline loops: CDR1 MNHNS, CDR2 SASEGT.

This clone came up once. The chain employs TRBV4-1 and TRBJ2-7; TRBD2 might be the D (6 bases). This CDR3 region has 16 residues. Germline assignment: CDR1 MGHRA and CDR2 YSYEKL. Trimming shortened V by 1 base and J by 0 bases, and 13 bases separated the two germline ends. The CDR3 reads CASSQGRGGSSYEQYF. The CDR3 bases are TGCGCCAGCAGCCAAGGTCGGGGAGGAAGCTCCTACGAGCAGTACTTC.

This clone was observed a few times. This sequence joins TRBV28 and TRBJ2-7; 11 nucleotides line up with TRBD2. CDR1 is MDHEN, CDR2 SYDVKM, per germline. This CDR3 comprises 16 residues. The trim removed 3 bases at V and 0 bases at J, leaving 4 bases unmatched. In DNA, the CDR3 is TGTGCCAGCAGTTTGATCGGGACTAGCGGCTCCTACGAGCAGTACTTC. This sequence encodes CASSLIGTSGSYEQYF.

Concerning this clone: Within the sample, other DNA sequences also encode this same CDR3. The J gene is TRBJ2-3, the V gene TRBV2; TRBD2 matches at 9 bases. CDR1 and CDR2 (germline): SNHLY, FYNNEI. The CDR3 has 14 amino acids. V shed 3 bases and J 4 bases; nucleotides not matched to a gene: 2. CDR3 sequence reads: CASSELAGADTQYF. The CDR3 nucleotides are TGTGCCAGCAGTGAGTTAGCGGGAGCAGATACGCAGTATTTT.

The rearrangement links TRBV4-1 to TRBJ1-1; D might be TRBD1 (5 bases). The CDR3 runs 15 residues. V dropped 4 bases and J dropped 0 bases, with 12 bases sitting between them. Germline loops: CDR1 MGHRA, CDR2 YSYEKL. The CDR3 sequence is CASSPKLQVNTEAFF. The CDR3 region has the DNA TGCGCCAGCAGCCCAAAGTTACAGGTGAACACTGAAGCTTTCTTT.

This clone was seen a few times. The chain recombines TRBV5-1 with TRBJ2-5; a weak D match, TRBD2 (6 bases). The CDR3 has 14 residues. CDR1 and CDR2 (germline): SGHRS, YFSETQ. V lost 4 bases and J lost 2, with 12 bases in between. The CDR3 DNA is TGCGCCAGCAGCCGCCGGGACTTTCAAGAGACCCAGTACTTC. This sequence encodes CASSRRDFQETQYF.

The chain recombines TRBV5-6 with TRBJ2-3, with TRBD2 identical over 9 bases. Germline CDR1 is SGHDT and CDR2 is YYEEEE. The CDR3 spans 17 residues. J gave up 0 bases and V 0 bases, and 5 bases lay outside the gene matches. The CDR3 here is CASSLVGGGESTDTQYF. CDR3 nucleotide sequence: TGTGCCAGCAGCTTGGTCGGCGGGGGGGAAAGCACAGATACGCAGTATTTT.

The CDR3 region has the DNA TGTGCCAGCAGCCTAGGACTAGCGGGGGGCACAGATACGCAGTATTTT. It codes for CASSLGLAGGTDTQYF. The V and J genes are TRBV7-2 and TRBJ2-3, with 13 bases fitting TRBD2. There are 16 residues in the CDR3. Germline loops: CDR1 SGHTA, CDR2 FQGNSA. The junction had 3 bases not matched to a gene; V was cut back by 5 bases and J by 1 base.

This clone has just one count. The chain combines TRBV6-5 with TRBJ1-2; 7 bases fit TRBD1. Trimming at V came to 0 bases and at J to 2 bases, leaving 6 bases not matched to a gene. Germline values: CDR1 MNHEY, CDR2 SVGAGI. The CDR3 has 16 amino acids. In nucleotides, the CDR3 is TGTGCCAGCAGTTACTCTTTTCAGGGGGACAACTATGGCTACACCTTC. Amino acid sequence: CASSYSFQGDNYGYTF.

This clone was seen only a few times. The CDR3 nucleotides read TGTGCCAGCAGGCGACAGGGGGTCGTCAGCAATGAGCAGTTCTTC. It translates to CASRRQGVVSNEQFF. V usage is TRBV6-1 and J usage is TRBJ2-1; 9 bases align to TRBD1. V trimming: 6 bases; J trimming: 6 bases; junction bases outside the gene matches: 9. This CDR3 is built from 15 residues. CDR1 is MNHNS, CDR2 SASEGT, per germline.

In its sample, this clone was seen a few times. The chain links TRBV5-1 to TRBJ1-4; D uncertain. Germline CDR1 and CDR2: SGHRS and YFSETQ. This CDR3 region has 12 residues. Deletions cut 3 bases from V and 5 bases from J, with 5 bases between. CDR3 sequence (DNA): TGCGCCAGCAGCTCACAGAATGAAAAACTGTTTTTT. Its translation: CASSSQNEKLFF.

In its sample, this clone was seen a few times. The rearrangement links TRBV28 to TRBJ1-4; 8 bases match TRBD1. The CDR3 runs to 15 residues. CDR1 is MDHEN, CDR2 SYDVKM, per germline. J was trimmed by 8 bases and V by 1 base; bases with no gene match: 6. CDR3 amino acids: CASSLFRTGYEKLFF. DNA for the CDR3: TGTGCCAGCAGTTTATTTCGGACAGGGTACGAAAAACTGTTTTTT.

The gene calls are TRBV5-6 and TRBJ1-1; 12 bases line up with TRBD1. The CDR3 totals 14 residues. Germline CDR1 is SGHDT and CDR2 is YYEEEE. V was pared by 4 bases and J by 11 bases, with 9 bases of the junction left unmatched. The DNA of the CDR3 is TGTGCCAGCAGCGCCGGGACAGGGGGCGGGAGGGCTTTCTTT. As protein: CASSAGTGGGRAFF.

The chain employs TRBV7-8 and TRBJ1-1; the D is unclear. CDR3 length: 13 amino acids. Looked up from germline, CDR1 is SGHVS and CDR2 is FQNEAQ. Trimming left V 4 bases short and J 5 bases short, with 11 bases between. The CDR3 protein is CASSSDFGTEAFF. The CDR3 nucleotides are TGTGCCAGCAGCTCGGATTTCGGGACTGAAGCTTTCTTT.

For this clone: Other DNA sequences of this sample code for an identical CDR3. The genes are TRBV27 and TRBJ1-5; 10 bases line up with TRBD1. The CDR3 spans 15 residues. In germline, CDR1 is MNHEY, CDR2 SMNVEV (reference sequence). V trimming: 4 bases; J trimming: 2 bases; junction bases outside the gene matches: 2. This chain's CDR3 is CASSSGTGGNQPQHF. The DNA for the CDR3 is TGTGCCAGCAGTTCAGGGACAGGGGGCAATCAGCCCCAGCATTTT.

This clone was found a few times. The CDR3 is CASSLGWGGQGEQFF. As DNA, the CDR3 is TGTGCCAGCAGCTTAGGATGGGGGGGGCAGGGTGAGCAGTTCTTC. The J gene is TRBJ2-1, the V gene TRBV7-2; D is perhaps TRBD2 (7 bases). The CDR3 spans 15 residues. Trimming stripped 1 base from V and 9 bases from J, with 16 bases between. CDR1 is SGHTA and CDR2 is FQGNSA in the germline V gene.

J is TRBJ1-3 and V is TRBV5-1; perhaps TRBD1 as D (5 bases). The V end was cut by 2 bases, the J end by 3 bases, with 18 bases between. The CDR3 is 17 residues long. CDR1 SGHRS and CDR2 YFSETQ come from the germline V gene. DNA of the CDR3: TGCGCCAGCAGCTTCGGGGGATCCACCTCCGTTGGAAACACCATATATTTT. This gives the protein CASSFGGSTSVGNTIYF.

The V gene is TRBV19, the J gene TRBJ2-3; 7 bases map to TRBD2. This CDR3 comprises 15 residues. Unmatched junction bases numbered 7, after V lost 7 bases and J lost 0 bases. Per germline, CDR1 LNHDA and CDR2 SQIVND (reference sequence). CDR3 sequence (DNA): TGTGCCAGTACCATAAGCGGGGAGAGCACAGATACGCAGTATTTT. The encoded protein is CASTISGESTDTQYF.

This clone appeared once. This rearrangement joins TRBV6-5 to TRBJ1-3; 10 bases align to TRBD1. Looked up from germline, CDR1 is MNHEY and CDR2 is SVGAGI. The V gene end was trimmed by 4 bases and the J gene end by 3 bases; junction bases not matched to a gene: 6. The CDR3 spans 16 residues. As DNA, the CDR3 is TGTGCCAGCAGTTCCGACAGGGGGCGGAATGGAAACACCATATATTTT. This codes for CASSSDRGRNGNTIYF.